This T cell receptor (beta chain) was captured in a study of T cell responses to AZD1222 COVID-19 vaccine. Overall study context: Second doses at about 4 or about 12 weeks were pooled.

This CDR3 has 14 residues. Germline CDR1 SGHAT, CDR2 FQNNGV. The ends were cut back, 0 bases at V and 9 bases at J, with 12 bases in the middle. As regards this clone: Its cognate antigen is unknown.

Study observations and caveats: Clonal diversity was possibly underestimated, and white British individuals and females predominated among donors. Sampling that yielded the repertoires occurred only after the peak T cell response. Regions 160-218 and 743-854 held dominance among vaccine-associated CD4 TCRs, which spanned spike.

The data were produced by immunoSEQ multiplex PCR, yet TCRdb's version contains in-frame clones alone and is incomplete. The table records about 150,000 clones, around 90% of them present only once. Sequenced material: peripheral blood, taken on day 0 of AZD1222 vaccination. The sequence came from an adult in good health. The gene calls are TRBV11-2 and TRBJ2-1; D could derive from TRBD1 or TRBD2 (6 bases each). The CDR3 region is CASSLDRGVGEQFF. CDR3 DNA sequence: TGTGCCAGCAGCTTAGATAGGGGGGTCGGTGAGCAGTTCTTC.